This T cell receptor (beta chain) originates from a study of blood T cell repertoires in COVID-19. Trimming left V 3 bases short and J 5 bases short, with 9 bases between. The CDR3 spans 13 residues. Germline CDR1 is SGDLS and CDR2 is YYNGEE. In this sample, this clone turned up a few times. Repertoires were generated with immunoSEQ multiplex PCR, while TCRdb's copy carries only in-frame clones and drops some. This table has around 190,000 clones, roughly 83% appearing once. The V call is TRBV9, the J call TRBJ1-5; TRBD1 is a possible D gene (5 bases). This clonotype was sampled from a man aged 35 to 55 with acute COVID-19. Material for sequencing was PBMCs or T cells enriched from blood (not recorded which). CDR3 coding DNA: TGTGCCAGCAGCGCAGACAGTTATCAGCCCCAGCATTTT. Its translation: CASSADSYQPQHF.